This is a list of T cell receptor beta chains from one sample in a study of blood T cell repertoires in COVID-19. The table came from immunoSEQ multiplex PCR; TCRdb's copy has only in-frame clones and leaves some out. The data contain about 230,000 clones, about nine tenths of them singletons. Sequencing used peripheral blood. These receptors were obtained from a man between 45 and 60 years old with COVID-19, enrolled during active disease. Both conserved end residues are part of each CDR3. A D gene is named only where the DNA matches it firmly. Rows give clone size only sometimes, using once, few, many, or a class for an expanded clone.

v_call	clone_size	d_call	j_call	cdr3_nt	cdr3_aa
TRBV7-9	few	-	TRBJ1-1	TGTGCCAGCAGCTCCTTAGGGGAGAACACTGAAGCTTTCTTT	CASSSLGENTEAFF
TRBV18	-	TRBD1	TRBJ2-2	TGTGCCAGCTCATTCCAGGGGGTCGGCACCGGGGAGCTGTTTTTT	CASSFQGVGTGELFF
TRBV7-6	-	-	TRBJ2-1	TGTGCCAGCAGCTTAGAGTATACGGCGGGCAATGAGCAGTTCTTC	CASSLEYTAGNEQFF
TRBV9	-	TRBD1	TRBJ1-1	TGTGCCAGCAGCGCGGGACAGCCGAACACTGAAGCTTTCTTT	CASSAGQPNTEAFF
TRBV19	-	-	TRBJ2-5	TGTGCCAGTAGTATGGGAAGGACAGACCAAGAGACCCAGTACTTC	CASSMGRTDQETQYF
TRBV7-9	-	-	TRBJ2-1	TGTGCCAGCAGCTTTGGGGCAGGGATCTACAATGAGCAGTTCTTC	CASSFGAGIYNEQFF
TRBV2	-	-	TRBJ1-1	TGTGCCAGCACCTTGTCACAGAACACTGAAGCTTTCTTT	CASTLSQNTEAFF
TRBV30	-	TRBD2	TRBJ2-7	TGTGCCTCCTCGACTAGCGGCTACGAGCAGTACTTC	CASSTSGYEQYF
TRBV5-1	-	TRBD2	TRBJ2-1	TGCGCCAGCAACAGCGGGAGGAGCTCCTACAATGAGCAGTTCTTC	CASNSGRSSYNEQFF
TRBV14	-	TRBD2	TRBJ2-7	TGTGCCAGCAGCCCGGGACTAGCGGGGGGGGAGCAGTACTTC	CASSPGLAGGEQYF
TRBV29-1	-	-	TRBJ2-7	TGCAGCGAGCCCACAGGATGGTACTCCTACGAGCAGTACTTC	CSEPTGWYSYEQYF
TRBV7-2	-	TRBD1	TRBJ2-1	TGTGCCAGCAGCTTCTCAACGGGACAGGACAATGAGCAGTTCTTC	CASSFSTGQDNEQFF
TRBV7-9	few	TRBD1	TRBJ2-7	TGTGCCAGCAGCCCCGGGACAGGGGGTTACGAGCAGTACTTC	CASSPGTGGYEQYF
TRBV19	-	TRBD2	TRBJ2-2	TGTGCCAGTAGTTTAGCCCGACTAGCGGGAGGGCCATCCGGGGAGCTGTTTTTT	CASSLARLAGGPSGELFF